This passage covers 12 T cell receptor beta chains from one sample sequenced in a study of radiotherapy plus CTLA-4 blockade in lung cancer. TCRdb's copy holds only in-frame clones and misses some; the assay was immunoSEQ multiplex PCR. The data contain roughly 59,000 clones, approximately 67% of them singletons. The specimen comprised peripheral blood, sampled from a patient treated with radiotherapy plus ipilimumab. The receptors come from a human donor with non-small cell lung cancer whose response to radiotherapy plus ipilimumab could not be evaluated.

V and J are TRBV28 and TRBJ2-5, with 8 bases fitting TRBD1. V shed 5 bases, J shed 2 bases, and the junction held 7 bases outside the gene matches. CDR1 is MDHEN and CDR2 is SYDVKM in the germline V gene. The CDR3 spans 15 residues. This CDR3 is CASSQTGVWQETQYF. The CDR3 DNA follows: TGTGCCAGCAGTCAGACAGGGGTCTGGCAAGAGACCCAGTACTTC.

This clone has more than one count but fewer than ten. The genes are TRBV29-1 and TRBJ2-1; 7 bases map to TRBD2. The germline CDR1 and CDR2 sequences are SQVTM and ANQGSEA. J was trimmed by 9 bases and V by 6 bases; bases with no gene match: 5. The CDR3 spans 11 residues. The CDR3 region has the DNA TGCAGCGTGCCTGGGGGGGTTGAGCAGTTCTTC. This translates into CSVPGGVEQFF.

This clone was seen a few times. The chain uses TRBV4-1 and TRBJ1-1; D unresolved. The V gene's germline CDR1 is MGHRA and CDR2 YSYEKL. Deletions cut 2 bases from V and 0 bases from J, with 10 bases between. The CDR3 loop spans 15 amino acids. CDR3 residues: CASSQPMAVNTEAFF. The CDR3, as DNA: TGCGCCAGCAGCCAACCCATGGCCGTGAACACTGAAGCTTTCTTT.

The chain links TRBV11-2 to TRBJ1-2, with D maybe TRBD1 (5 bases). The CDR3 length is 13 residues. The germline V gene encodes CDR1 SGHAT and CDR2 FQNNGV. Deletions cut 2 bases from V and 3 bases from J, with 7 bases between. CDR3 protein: CASSLSRDYGYTF. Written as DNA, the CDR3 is TGTGCCAGCAGCTTATCCAGGGACTATGGCTACACCTTC.

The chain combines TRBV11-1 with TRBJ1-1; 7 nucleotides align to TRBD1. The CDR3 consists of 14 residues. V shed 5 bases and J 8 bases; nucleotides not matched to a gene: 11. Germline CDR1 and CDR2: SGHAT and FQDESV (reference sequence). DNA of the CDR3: TGTGCCAGCAGCGCCGAGACAGGGCTTCCGGAAGCTTTCTTT. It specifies CASSAETGLPEAFF.

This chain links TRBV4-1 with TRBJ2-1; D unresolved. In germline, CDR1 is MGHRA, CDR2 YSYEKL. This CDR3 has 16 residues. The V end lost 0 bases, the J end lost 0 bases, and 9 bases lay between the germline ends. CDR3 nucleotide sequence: TGCGCCAGCAGCCAAGAAAGACTTAGCTCCTACAATGAGCAGTTCTTC. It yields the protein CASSQERLSSYNEQFF.

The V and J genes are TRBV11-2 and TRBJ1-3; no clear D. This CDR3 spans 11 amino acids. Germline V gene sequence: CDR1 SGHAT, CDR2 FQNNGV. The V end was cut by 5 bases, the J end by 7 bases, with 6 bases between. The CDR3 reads CASSAGNTIYF. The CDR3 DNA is TGTGCCAGCAGCGCCGGGAACACCATATATTTT. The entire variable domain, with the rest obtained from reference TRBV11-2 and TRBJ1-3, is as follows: EAGVAQSPRYKIIEKRQSVAFWCNPISGHATLYWYQQILGQGPKLLIQFQNNGVVDDSQLPKDRFSAERLKGVDSTLKIQPAKLEDSAVYLCASSAGNTIYFGEGSWLTVV.

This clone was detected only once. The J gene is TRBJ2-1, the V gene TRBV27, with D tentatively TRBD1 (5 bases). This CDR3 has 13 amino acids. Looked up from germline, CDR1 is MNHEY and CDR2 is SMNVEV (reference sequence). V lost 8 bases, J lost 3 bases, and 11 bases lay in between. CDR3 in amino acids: CASASGLYNEQFF. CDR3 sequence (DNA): TGTGCCAGCGCGTCAGGGCTCTACAATGAGCAGTTCTTC.

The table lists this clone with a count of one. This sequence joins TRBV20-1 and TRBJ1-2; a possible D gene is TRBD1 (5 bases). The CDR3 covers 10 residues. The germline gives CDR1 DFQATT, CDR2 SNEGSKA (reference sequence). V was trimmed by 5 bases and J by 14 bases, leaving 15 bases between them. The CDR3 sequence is CSAPPGQETF. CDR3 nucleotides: TGCAGTGCTCCCCCAGGGCAGGAGACCTTC.

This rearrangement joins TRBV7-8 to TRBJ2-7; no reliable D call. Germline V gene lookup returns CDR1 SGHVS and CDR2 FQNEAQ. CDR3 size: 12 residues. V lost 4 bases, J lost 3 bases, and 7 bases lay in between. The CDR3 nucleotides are TGTGCCAGCAGCTCCCAAAACTACGAGCAGTACTTC. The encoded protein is CASSSQNYEQYF. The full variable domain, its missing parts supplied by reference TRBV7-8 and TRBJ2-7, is GAGVSQSPRYKVAKRGQDVALRCDPISGHVSLFWYQQALGQGPEFLTYFQNEAQLDKSGLPSDRFFAERPEGSVSTLKIQRTQQEDSAVYLCASSSQNYEQYFGPGTRLTVT.

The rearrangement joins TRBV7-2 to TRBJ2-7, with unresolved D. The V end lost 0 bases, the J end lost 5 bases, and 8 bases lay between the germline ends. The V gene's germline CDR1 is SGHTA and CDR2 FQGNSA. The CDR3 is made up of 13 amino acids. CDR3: CASSLAVIDEQYF. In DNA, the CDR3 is TGTGCCAGCAGCTTAGCGGTGATAGACGAGCAGTACTTC.

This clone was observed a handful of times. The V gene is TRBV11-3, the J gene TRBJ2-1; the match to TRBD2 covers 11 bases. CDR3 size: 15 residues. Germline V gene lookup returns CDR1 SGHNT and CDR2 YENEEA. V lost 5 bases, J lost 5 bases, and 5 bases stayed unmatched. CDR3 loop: CASSIGTSGNNEQFF. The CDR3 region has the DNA TGTGCCAGCAGCATTGGGACTAGCGGTAACAATGAGCAGTTCTTC.